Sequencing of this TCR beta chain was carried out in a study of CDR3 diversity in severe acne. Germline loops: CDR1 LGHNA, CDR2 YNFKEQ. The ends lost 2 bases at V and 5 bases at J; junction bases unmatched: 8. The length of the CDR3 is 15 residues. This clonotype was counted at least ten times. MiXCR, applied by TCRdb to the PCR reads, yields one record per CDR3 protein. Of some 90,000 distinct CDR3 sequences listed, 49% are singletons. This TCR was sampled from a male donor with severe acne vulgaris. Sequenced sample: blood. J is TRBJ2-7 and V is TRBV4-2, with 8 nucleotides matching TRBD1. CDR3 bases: TGTGCCAGCAGCCAACGTATGACAGGGGCACACGAGCAGTACTTC. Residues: CASSQRMTGAHEQYF.